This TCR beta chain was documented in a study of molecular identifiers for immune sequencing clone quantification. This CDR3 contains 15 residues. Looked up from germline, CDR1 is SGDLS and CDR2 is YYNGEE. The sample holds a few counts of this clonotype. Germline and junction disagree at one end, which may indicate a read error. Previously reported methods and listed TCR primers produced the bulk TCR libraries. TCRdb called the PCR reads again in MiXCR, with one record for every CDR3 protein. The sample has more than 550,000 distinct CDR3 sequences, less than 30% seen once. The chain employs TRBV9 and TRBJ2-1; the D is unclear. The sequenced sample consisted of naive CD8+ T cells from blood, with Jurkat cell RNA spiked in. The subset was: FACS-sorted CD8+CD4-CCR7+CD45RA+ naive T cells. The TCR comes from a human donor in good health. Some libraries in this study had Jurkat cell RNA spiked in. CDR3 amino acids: CASSARSRSYSEQFF. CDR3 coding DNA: TGTGCCAGCAGCGCCAGGAGCAGGTCCTACAGTGAGCAGTTCTTC.